Below are 5 T cell receptor beta chains sequenced from a single sample in a study of T-cell reconstitution after alpha-beta-depleted transplantation in children. Library preparation (for TCRbeta) was performed with unique molecular identifiers. Using its own MiXCR run on the PCR reads, TCRdb lists one record per CDR3 protein. The sample shows 150,000 to 200,000 distinct CDR3 sequences, around 6.8% of them seen only once. Source: PBMCs from the stem cell graft donor, taken from the stem cell graft. Receptors were obtained from a human donor who donated a stem cell graft to a child with Wiskott-Aldrich syndrome.

This clonotype was seen more than once but under ten times. This sequence joins TRBV5-1 and TRBJ2-5; D is ambiguous. CDR3 length: 13 amino acids. V was pared by 4 bases and J by 1 base, with 8 bases between. Germline V gene sequence: CDR1 SGHRS, CDR2 YFSETQ. Here the CDR3 reads CASSIRGQETQYF. In DNA, the CDR3 is TGCGCCAGCAGCATCAGAGGCCAAGAGACCCAGTACTTC.

In this sample, this clonotype turned up many times. The chain has TRBV20-1 and TRBJ2-3, with D possibly matching TRBD1 (6 bases). The CDR3 length is 13 residues. Per germline, CDR1 DFQATT and CDR2 SNEGSKA (reference sequence). Trimming pared 6 bases from V and 2 bases from J, leaving 12 bases between. The CDR3 region is CSAWGQATDTQYF. CDR3 nucleotide sequence: TGCAGTGCCTGGGGGCAGGCCACAGATACGCAGTATTTT.

This clonotype has ten or more counts. The CDR3 DNA is TGCAGCGTCAATGCAGGGGGCGGCACAGATACGCAGTATTTT. Its protein product is CSVNAGGGTDTQYF. The chain has TRBV29-1 and TRBJ2-3; 8 bases are a match to TRBD1. Germline CDR1 and CDR2: SQVTM and ANQGSEA. This CDR3 has 14 amino acids. Trimming took 6 bases from V and 1 from J; bases not matched to a gene: 6.

The chain carries TRBV6-5 and TRBJ2-3, with D uncertain. Germline V gene lookup returns CDR1 MNHEY and CDR2 SVGAGI. V lost 4 bases and J 4 bases, leaving 21 bases between the germline ends. The CDR3 runs 17 residues. The CDR3 DNA reads TGTGCCAGCAGTTGGGCCCGTAATTTCAGAAAGGCAGATACGCAGTATTTT. Its translation: CASSWARNFRKADTQYF.

Regarding this clonotype: A much larger clone lies a single base off, so this may be a read error. The CDR3 sequence is CASSQVSGGDETQYF. Written as DNA, the CDR3 is TGCGCCAGCAGCCAGGTTAGCGGGGGAGATGAGACCCAGTACTTC. The V and J genes are TRBV4-3 and TRBJ2-5; 9 bases match TRBD2. Germline assignment: CDR1 LGHNA and CDR2 YSLEER. Germline trimming cut 3 bases from V and 5 bases from J; bases unmatched to any gene: 7. The CDR3 runs 15 residues.